Following are 10 T cell receptor beta chains from one sample sequenced in a study of human T cells and chemical hapten exposure. The time point denotes: patch test 1, 2 weeks after DPC sensitization. The treatment here: therapeutic diphenylcyclopropenone sensitization with weekly scalp DPC. TCRdb processed the RACE reads anew with MiXCR; each CDR3 protein has one entry. The table records 85,000 to 100,000 distinct CDR3 sequences, roughly an eighth of them present only once. The sample in question was whole blood, obtained in connection with sensitization to the hapten diphenylcyclopropenone (DPC). Receptors originate from a woman aged 40 to 50 with alopecia areata. Some clones in this sample may be carry-over from other donors' samples.

Notes on this clonotype: Mismatch with germline at one junction end may stem from a read error. The chain uses TRBV7-7 and TRBJ2-3; D gene unclear. This CDR3 has 13 amino acids. Looked up from germline, CDR1 is SSHAT and CDR2 is FNYEAQ (reference sequence). For the CDR3, the DNA is TGTGCTAGCAGCGACATTTCGCCAGATACGCAGTATTTT. Translation: CASSDISPDTQYF. The entire variable domain, with the rest obtained from reference TRBV7-7 and TRBJ2-3, is as follows: GAGVSQSPRYKVTKRGQDVTLRCDPISSHATLYWYQQALGQGPEFLTYFNYEAQPDKSGLPSDRFSAERPEGSISTLTIQRTEQRDSAMYRCASSDISPDTQYFGPGTRLTVL.

The sample holds a few counts of this clonotype. The chain combines TRBV28 with TRBJ2-7, with 8 bases matching TRBD1. Germline assignment: CDR1 MDHEN and CDR2 SYDVKM. The CDR3 loop spans 13 amino acids. With 5 bases clipped from V and 4 bases from J, the junction kept 4 bases outside the gene matches. The CDR3 loop reads CASSPRTGYEQYF. CDR3 nucleotides: TGTGCCAGCAGTCCCCGGACAGGGTACGAGCAGTACTTC.

This clonotype was counted at least ten times. This chain links TRBV18 with TRBJ2-5; TRBD2 aligns across 7 bases. Germline V gene sequence: CDR1 KGHSH, CDR2 LQKENI. The CDR3 is 13 amino acids. Trimming at V came to 4 bases and at J to 2 bases, leaving 1 base not matched to a gene. CDR3 residues: CASSLGLQETQYF. The CDR3 DNA follows: TGTGCCAGCTCACTGGGACTACAAGAGACCCAGTACTTC.

Here the CDR3 DNA reads TGTGCCAGCAGCTTTTACAGGGATACAGATACGCAGTATTTT. It is translated as CASSFYRDTDTQYF. V and J are TRBV7-6 and TRBJ2-3, with D possibly being TRBD1 (6 bases). The CDR3 totals 14 residues. Trimming pared 3 bases from V and 3 bases from J, leaving 10 bases between. In germline, CDR1 is SGHVS, CDR2 FNYEAQ.

The table lists this clonotype with a few counts. The chain carries TRBV27 and TRBJ1-1, with D tentatively TRBD1 (6 bases). This CDR3 is built from 13 residues. Trimming removed 4 bases at V and 2 bases at J, with 8 bases between. Looked up from germline, CDR1 is MNHEY and CDR2 is SMNVEV (reference sequence). CDR3 region: CASSSGVNTEAFF. CDR3 coding DNA: TGTGCCAGCAGTTCAGGGGTTAACACTGAAGCTTTCTTT.

This clonotype has just a few counts. The chain joins TRBV30 to TRBJ1-1, with D perhaps TRBD1 (6 bases). Germline lookup yields CDR1 GTSNPN and CDR2 SVGIG (reference sequence). The CDR3 is 15 residues long. V lost 2 bases, J lost 8 bases, and 21 bases lay in between. CDR3 in DNA: TGTGCCTGGAGTCAGGGGTTTGGGAGGGGCGACGAAGCTTTCTTT. Translating gives CAWSQGFGRGDEAFF. Full variable domain (missing parts from reference TRBV30 and TRBJ1-1): SQTIHQWPATLVQPVGSPLSLECTVEGTSNPNLYWYRQAAGRGLQLLFYSVGIGQISSEVPQNLSASRPQDRQFILSSKKLLLSDSGFYLCAWSQGFGRGDEAFFGQGTRLTVV.

CDR3 bases: TGTGCCAGCAGAAACGGCGTTAGGGGATCCCTCCACTTT. Protein: CASRNGVRGSLHF. The chain joins TRBV4-2 to TRBJ1-6; TRBD1 is a possible D gene (5 bases). The germline V gene encodes CDR1 LGHNA and CDR2 YNFKEQ. The V end was cut by 6 bases, the J end by 14 bases, with 17 bases between. The CDR3 has 13 residues.

The chain uses TRBV6-1 and TRBJ1-1; 8 positions agree with TRBD1. The CDR3 is 15 amino acids. The germline CDR1 and CDR2 sequences are MNHNS and SASEGT. V lost 6 bases and J lost 3; bases outside the gene matches: 9. The CDR3 DNA follows: TGTGCCAGCAGACACGGAGGACAGGGCGACACTGAAGCTTTCTTT. Encoded protein: CASRHGGQGDTEAFF.

Many counts were recorded for this clonotype. V and J are TRBV20-1 and TRBJ1-5, with 8 bases identical to TRBD1. Germline V lookup: CDR1 DFQATT, CDR2 SNEGSKA (reference sequence). The junction had 2 bases not matched to a gene; V was cut back by 1 base and J by 6 bases. The CDR3 totals 13 residues. For the CDR3, the DNA is TGCAGTGCTAGAGGACAGGGGAGTCAGCCCCAGCATTTT. Residues: CSARGQGSQPQHF.

Only a few counts were recorded for this clonotype. This sequence joins TRBV9 and TRBJ2-7; 8 nucleotides align to TRBD1. V gave up 0 bases and J gave up 4 bases; unmatched junction bases: 6. There are 15 residues in the CDR3. The germline V gene has CDR1 SGDLS and CDR2 YYNGEE. The CDR3 loop is CASSVGPDRGYEQYF. The CDR3 region has the DNA TGTGCCAGCAGCGTAGGACCAGACAGGGGATACGAGCAGTACTTC.